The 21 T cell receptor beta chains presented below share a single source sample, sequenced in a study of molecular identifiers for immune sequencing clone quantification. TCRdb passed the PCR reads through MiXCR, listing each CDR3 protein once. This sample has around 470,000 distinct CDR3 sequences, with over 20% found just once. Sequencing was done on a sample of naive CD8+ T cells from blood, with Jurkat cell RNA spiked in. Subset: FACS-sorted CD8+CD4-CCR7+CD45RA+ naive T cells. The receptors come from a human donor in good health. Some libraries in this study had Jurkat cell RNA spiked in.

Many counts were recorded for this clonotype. The CDR3 region has the DNA TGTGCCAGCAGTTTACCCCCCGGGACCCCGAGCAACATTCAGTACTTC. Protein: CASSLPPGTPSNIQYF. The chain carries TRBV12-3 or TRBV12-4 and TRBJ2-4; D is possibly TRBD1 or TRBD2 (5 bases each). V was pared by 2 bases and J by 7 bases, with 18 bases between. The CDR3 is made up of 16 amino acids.

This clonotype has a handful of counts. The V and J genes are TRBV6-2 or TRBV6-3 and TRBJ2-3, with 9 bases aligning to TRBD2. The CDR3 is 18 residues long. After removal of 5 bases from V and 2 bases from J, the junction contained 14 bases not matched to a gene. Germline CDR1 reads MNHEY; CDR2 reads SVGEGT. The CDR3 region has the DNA TGTGCCAGCAGTCAAATAAAGACCGGGACTAGCATCACAGATACGCAGTATTTT. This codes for CASSQIKTGTSITDTQYF.

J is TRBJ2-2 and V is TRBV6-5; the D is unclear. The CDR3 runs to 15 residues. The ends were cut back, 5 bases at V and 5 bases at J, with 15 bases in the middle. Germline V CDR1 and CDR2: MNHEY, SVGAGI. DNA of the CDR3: TGTGCCAGCAGTCATTGGGCCCTGGGTACCGGGGAGCTGTTTTTT. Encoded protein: CASSHWALGTGELFF.

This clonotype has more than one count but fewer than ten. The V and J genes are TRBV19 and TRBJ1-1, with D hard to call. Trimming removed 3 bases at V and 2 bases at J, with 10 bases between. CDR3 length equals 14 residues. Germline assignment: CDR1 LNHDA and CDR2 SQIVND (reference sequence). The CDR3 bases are TGTGCCAGTAGTATGGGCGGAGGAAACACTGAAGCTTTCTTT. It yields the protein CASSMGGGNTEAFF.

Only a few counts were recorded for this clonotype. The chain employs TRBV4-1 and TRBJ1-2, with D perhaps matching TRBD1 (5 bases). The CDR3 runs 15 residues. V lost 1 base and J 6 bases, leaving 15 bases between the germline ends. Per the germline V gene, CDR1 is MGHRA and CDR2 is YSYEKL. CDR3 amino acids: CASSQGPGPVNGYTF. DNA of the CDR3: TGCGCCAGCAGCCAAGGTCCGGGGCCGGTTAATGGCTACACCTTC.

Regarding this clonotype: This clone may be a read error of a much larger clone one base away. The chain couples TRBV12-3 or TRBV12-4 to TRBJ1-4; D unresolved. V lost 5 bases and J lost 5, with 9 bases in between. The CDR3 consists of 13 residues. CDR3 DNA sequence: TGTGCCAGCAGTGGAGGTTGGAATGAAAAACTGTTTTTT. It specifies CASSGGWNEKLFF.

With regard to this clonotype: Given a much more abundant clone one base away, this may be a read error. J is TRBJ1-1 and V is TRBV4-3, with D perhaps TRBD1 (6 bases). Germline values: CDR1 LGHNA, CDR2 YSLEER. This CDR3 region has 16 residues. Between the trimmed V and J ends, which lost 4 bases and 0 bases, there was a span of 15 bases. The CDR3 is CASSRVLDSLNTEAFF. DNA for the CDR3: TGCGCCAGCAGCCGAGTGCTGGACAGCCTGAACACTGAAGCTTTCTTT.

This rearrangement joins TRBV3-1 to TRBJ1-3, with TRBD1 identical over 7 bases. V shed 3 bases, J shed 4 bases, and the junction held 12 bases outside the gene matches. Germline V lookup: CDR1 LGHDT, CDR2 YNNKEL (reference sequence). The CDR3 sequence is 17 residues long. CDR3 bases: TGTGCCAGCAGCCACAGACAGGGACCTCTGAGAGGAAACACCATATATTTT. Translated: CASSHRQGPLRGNTIYF.

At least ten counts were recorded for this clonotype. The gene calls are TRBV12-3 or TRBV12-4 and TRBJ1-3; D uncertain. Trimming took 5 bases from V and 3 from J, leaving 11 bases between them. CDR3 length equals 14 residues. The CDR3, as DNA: TGTGCCAGCAGTCCCCAGATAGATGGAAACACCATATATTTT. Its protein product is CASSPQIDGNTIYF.

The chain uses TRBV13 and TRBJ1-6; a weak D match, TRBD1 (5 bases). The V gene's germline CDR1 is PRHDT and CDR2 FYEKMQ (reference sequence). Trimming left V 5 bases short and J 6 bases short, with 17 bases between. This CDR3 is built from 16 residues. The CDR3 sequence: CASSLGLQGPNSPLHF. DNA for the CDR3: TGTGCCAGCAGCCTGGGTCTCCAGGGACCTAATTCACCCCTCCACTTT.

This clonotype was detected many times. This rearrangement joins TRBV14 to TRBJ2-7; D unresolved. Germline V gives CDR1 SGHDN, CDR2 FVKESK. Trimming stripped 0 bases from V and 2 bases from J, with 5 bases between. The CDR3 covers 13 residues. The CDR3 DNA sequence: TGTGCCAGCAGCCAAGACAGCACCTACGAGCAGTACTTC. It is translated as CASSQDSTYEQYF. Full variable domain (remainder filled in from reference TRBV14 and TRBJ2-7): EAGVTQFPSHSVIEKGQTVTLRCDPISGHDNLYWYRRVMGKEIKFLLHFVKESKQDESGMPNNRFLAERTGGTYSTLKVQPAELEDSGVYFCASSQDSTYEQYFGPGTRLTVT.

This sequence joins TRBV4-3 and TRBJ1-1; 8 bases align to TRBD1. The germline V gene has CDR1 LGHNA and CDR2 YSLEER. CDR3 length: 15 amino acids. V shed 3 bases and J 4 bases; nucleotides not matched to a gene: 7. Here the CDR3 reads CASSHDRGGSTEAFF. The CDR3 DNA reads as TGCGCCAGCAGCCATGACAGGGGAGGGTCCACTGAAGCTTTCTTT.

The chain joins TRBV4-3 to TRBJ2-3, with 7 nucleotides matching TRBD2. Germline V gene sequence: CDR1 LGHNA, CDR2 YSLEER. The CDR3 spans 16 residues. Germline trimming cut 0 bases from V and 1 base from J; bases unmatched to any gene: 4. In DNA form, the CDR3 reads TGCGCCAGCAGCCAAGATCCGGCGGGGGGCACAGATACGCAGTATTTT. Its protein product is CASSQDPAGGTDTQYF.

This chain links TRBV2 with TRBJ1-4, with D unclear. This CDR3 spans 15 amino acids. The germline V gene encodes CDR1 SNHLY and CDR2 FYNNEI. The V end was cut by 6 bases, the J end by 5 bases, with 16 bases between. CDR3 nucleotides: TGTGCCAGCAGCTTAGTGGTGGCGGAAAATGAAAAACTGTTTTTT. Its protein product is CASSLVVAENEKLFF. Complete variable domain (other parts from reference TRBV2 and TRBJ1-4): EPEVTQTPSHQVTQMGQEVILRCVPISNHLYFYWYRQILGQKVEFLVSFYNNEISEKSEIFDDQFSVERPDGSNFTLKIRSTKLEDSAMYFCASSLVVAENEKLFFGSGTQLSVL.

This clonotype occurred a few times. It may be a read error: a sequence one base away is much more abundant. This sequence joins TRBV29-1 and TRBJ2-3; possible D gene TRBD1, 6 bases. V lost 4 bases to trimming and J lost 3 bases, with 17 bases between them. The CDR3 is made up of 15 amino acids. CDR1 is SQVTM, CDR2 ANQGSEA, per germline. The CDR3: CSVGVGQGWTDTQYF. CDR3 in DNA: TGCAGCGTTGGAGTTGGCCAGGGGTGGACAGATACGCAGTATTTT.

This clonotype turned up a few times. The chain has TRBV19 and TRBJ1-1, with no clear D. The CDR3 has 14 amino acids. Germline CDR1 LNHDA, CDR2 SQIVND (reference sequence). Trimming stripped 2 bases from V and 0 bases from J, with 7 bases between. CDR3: CASSILSVNTEAFF. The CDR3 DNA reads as TGTGCCAGTAGTATATTGTCAGTGAACACTGAAGCTTTCTTT.

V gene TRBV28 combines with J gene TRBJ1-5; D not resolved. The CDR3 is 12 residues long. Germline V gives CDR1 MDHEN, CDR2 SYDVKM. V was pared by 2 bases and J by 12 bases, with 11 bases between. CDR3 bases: TGTGCCAGCAGTTTAGCTGGGGTTGTCCAGCATTTT. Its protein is CASSLAGVVQHF.

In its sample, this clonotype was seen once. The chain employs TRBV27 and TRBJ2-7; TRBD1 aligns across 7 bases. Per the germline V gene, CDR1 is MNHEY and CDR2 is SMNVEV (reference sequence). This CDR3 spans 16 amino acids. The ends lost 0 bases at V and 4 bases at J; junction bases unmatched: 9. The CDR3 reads CASSLSSTGAGYEQYF. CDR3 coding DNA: TGTGCCAGCAGTTTATCGAGTACAGGGGCTGGTTACGAGCAGTACTTC.

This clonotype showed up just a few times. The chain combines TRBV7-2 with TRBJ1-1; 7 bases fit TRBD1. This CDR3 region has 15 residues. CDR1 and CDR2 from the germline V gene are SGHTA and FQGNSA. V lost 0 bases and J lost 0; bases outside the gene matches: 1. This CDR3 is CASSLATGLNTEAFF. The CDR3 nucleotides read TGTGCCAGCAGCTTAGCGACAGGGTTGAACACTGAAGCTTTCTTT.

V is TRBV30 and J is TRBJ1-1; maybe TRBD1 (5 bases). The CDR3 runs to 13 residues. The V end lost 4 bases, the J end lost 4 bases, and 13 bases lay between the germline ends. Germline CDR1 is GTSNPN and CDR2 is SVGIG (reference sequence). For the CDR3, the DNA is TGTGCCTGGAATCTTGGGGCAGGCACTGAAGCTTTCTTT. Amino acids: CAWNLGAGTEAFF.

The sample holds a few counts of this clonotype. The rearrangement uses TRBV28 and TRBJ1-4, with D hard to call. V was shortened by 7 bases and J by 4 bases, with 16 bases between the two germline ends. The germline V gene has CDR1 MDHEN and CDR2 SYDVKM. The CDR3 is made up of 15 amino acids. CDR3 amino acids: CASISHEQFNEKLFF. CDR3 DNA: TGTGCCAGCATTAGCCACGAACAGTTTAATGAAAAACTGTTTTTT.